This T cell receptor beta chain was sequenced in a study of CD8 T cells in ankylosing spondylitis. Of note for this clonotype: Its antigen is unidentified.

Broader study findings: Clones linked to disease, bearing a CD8+ phenotype, were relatively rare in peripheral blood. It was reported that disease-linked clones were significantly enriched in matched ankylosing spondylitis synovial fluid. Ankylosing spondylitis blood seemed to carry a telltale TCR beta motif made of eight or nine highly homologous variants. Some motif variants had been reported before (in reactive arthritis synovial fluid and blood).

Generation of TCR beta libraries employed quantitative 5'-RACE incorporating molecular barcodes. TCRdb fed the 5' RACE reads into MiXCR, producing one record per CDR3 protein. The sample shows 390,000 or so distinct CDR3 sequences, under 25% of them seen only once. Source material: blood, either unsorted or a sorted T cell fraction (not recorded which). This sequence originates from a male donor with ankylosing spondylitis.

The CDR3 loop reads CSARSRGLYEQYF. Here the CDR3 DNA reads TGCAGTGCTAGAAGCAGGGGGCTCTACGAGCAGTACTTC. The chain has TRBV20-1 and TRBJ2-7; 8 bases align to TRBD1. The CDR3 is 13 residues long. The germline V gene has CDR1 DFQATT and CDR2 SNEGSKA (reference sequence). The ends lost 2 bases at V and 3 bases at J; junction bases unmatched: 3.